One and the same sample provided the 22 T cell receptor beta chains below, sequenced in a study of blood T cell repertoires in COVID-19. Profiling relied on immunoSEQ multiplex PCR, and the TCRdb table lists in-frame clones only, not all of them. The sample has 150,000 to 190,000 clones; 80% are singletons. Sequencing used peripheral blood. All receptors come from a man aged 60 to 75 with acute or convalescent COVID-19.

The V gene is TRBV19, the J gene TRBJ2-5; TRBD1 matches 7 bases. The CDR3 is 16 amino acids. V shed 1 base and J 7 bases; nucleotides not matched to a gene: 12. From germline, CDR1 is LNHDA and CDR2 SQIVND (reference sequence). The CDR3 protein is CASSIARQGQLGTQYF. In DNA form, the CDR3 reads TGTGCCAGTAGTATAGCTAGACAGGGACAGTTGGGGACCCAGTACTTC.

This chain links TRBV2 with TRBJ2-5; D perhaps matches TRBD2 (6 bases). The length of the CDR3 is 13 residues. The V end lost 7 bases, the J end lost 1 base, and 10 bases lay between the germline ends. Germline V gene sequence: CDR1 SNHLY, CDR2 FYNNEI. CDR3 protein: CASTVGLQETQYF. The CDR3 region has the DNA TGTGCCAGCACAGTGGGACTCCAAGAGACCCAGTACTTC.

V and J are TRBV5-1 and TRBJ1-6, with D uncertain. The CDR3 runs 13 residues. Trimming pared 0 bases from V and 7 bases from J, leaving 5 bases between. The V gene's germline CDR1 is SGHRS and CDR2 YFSETQ. The chain's CDR3 is CASSLEENSPLHF. DNA of the CDR3: TGCGCCAGCAGCTTGGAGGAGAATTCACCCCTCCACTTT.

This clone was found a few times. In DNA, the CDR3 is TGTGCCAGCTCACCCTTGGTGACTAGCGGGAGGGAGCAGTTCTTC. Amino acid sequence: CASSPLVTSGREQFF. This chain joins TRBV18 and TRBJ2-1, with 13 nucleotides matching TRBD2. CDR1 KGHSH and CDR2 LQKENI come from the germline V gene. J lost 10 bases, V lost 3 bases, and 6 bases had no gene match. The CDR3 is 15 amino acids.

The gene calls are TRBV5-1 and TRBJ2-7; tentatively, D is TRBD2 (5 bases). The germline gives CDR1 SGHRS, CDR2 YFSETQ. This CDR3 contains 14 residues. Trimming cost V 0 bases and J 3 bases, with 10 bases left between them. This chain's CDR3 is CASSLGGSGYEQYF. CDR3 nucleotide sequence: TGCGCCAGCAGCTTGGGTGGGAGTGGCTACGAGCAGTACTTC.

V is TRBV3-1 (or the pseudogene TRBV3-2) and J is TRBJ1-2, with a tentative D call TRBD1 (6 bases). The V gene lost 4 bases and the J gene lost 4 bases, with 19 bases spanning the gap. Germline CDR1 and CDR2: LGHDT and YNNKEL (reference sequence). This CDR3 is built from 16 residues. The CDR3 spells CASSLSGGAALYGYTF. Written as DNA, the CDR3 is TGTGCCAGCAGCCTGTCCGGGGGGGCAGCACTCTATGGCTACACCTTC.

The V call is TRBV9, the J call TRBJ2-7; D is perhaps TRBD2 (5 bases). The germline CDR1 and CDR2 sequences are SGDLS and YYNGEE. V dropped 1 base and J dropped 0 bases, with 11 bases sitting between them. This CDR3 is 15 amino acids long. In nucleotides, the CDR3 is TGTGCCAGCAGCGTAAGCGGCGGGTCCTCCTACGAGCAGTACTTC. Translated: CASSVSGGSSYEQYF.

This rearrangement joins TRBV6-1 to TRBJ2-3; 10 nucleotides match TRBD2. Germline V gene data show CDR1 as MNHNS and CDR2 as SASEGT. The CDR3 totals 17 residues. Trimming at V came to 1 base and at J to 11 bases, leaving 15 bases not matched to a gene. CDR3 in DNA: TGTGCCAGCAGTGAAGGTTCTAGCGGGGGCCCTGAGGGGAGGCAGTATTTT. Translated: CASSEGSSGGPEGRQYF.

The chain is built from TRBV5-1 and TRBJ2-1; 10 nucleotides line up with TRBD2. Trimming at V came to 1 base and at J to 5 bases, leaving 3 bases not matched to a gene. The germline gives CDR1 SGHRS, CDR2 YFSETQ. There are 15 residues in the CDR3. CDR3 nucleotide sequence: TGCGCCAGCAGCTTGACTAGCGGGAAGAACAATGAGCAGTTCTTC. This codes for CASSLTSGKNNEQFF.

This chain uses TRBV3-1 (or the pseudogene TRBV3-2) with TRBJ2-3, with 9 nucleotides matching TRBD2. The germline V gene encodes CDR1 LGHDT and CDR2 YNNKEL (reference sequence). This CDR3 region has 15 residues. Losses at the gene ends were 8 bases for V and 0 bases for J; bases not matched to a gene: 6. CDR3 DNA: TGTGCCAGCTCCGCTAGCGGGATTAGCACAGATACGCAGTATTTT. Its protein product is CASSASGISTDTQYF.

The chain uses TRBV28 and TRBJ1-4; D might be TRBD1 (6 bases). This CDR3 spans 13 amino acids. The germline CDR1 and CDR2 sequences are MDHEN and SYDVKM. Trimming cost V 7 bases and J 0 bases, with 6 bases left between them. This CDR3 reads CASKGATNEKLFF. CDR3 sequence (DNA): TGTGCCAGCAAGGGGGCAACTAATGAAAAACTGTTTTTT.

This chain uses TRBV9 with TRBJ1-1; 8 bases agree with TRBD1. CDR1 and CDR2 from the germline V gene are SGDLS and YYNGEE. V shed 0 bases and J 6 bases; nucleotides not matched to a gene: 7. The CDR3 is 15 amino acids. CDR3 bases: TGTGCCAGCAGCGTAGGTGTGAAACAGGGGGCTGAAGCTTTCTTT. Translation: CASSVGVKQGAEAFF.

V usage is TRBV10-3 and J usage is TRBJ2-1; 8 nucleotides align to TRBD2. CDR3 length: 13 residues. With 8 bases clipped from V and 7 bases from J, the junction kept 7 bases outside the gene matches. Per germline, CDR1 ENHRY and CDR2 SYGVKD. CDR3 in amino acids: CAIEGGGRNEQFF. For the CDR3, the DNA is TGTGCCATCGAGGGCGGGGGGAGGAATGAGCAGTTCTTC.

The V and J genes are TRBV18 and TRBJ1-5; unclear D gene. Germline V gene data show CDR1 as KGHSH and CDR2 as LQKENI. There are 12 residues in the CDR3. Trimming removed 5 bases from V and 7 bases from J, with 9 bases in between. The CDR3 here is CASSLTNQPQHF. CDR3 DNA sequence: TGTGCCAGCTCATTAACAAACCAGCCCCAGCATTTT. The full variable domain, in which reference TRBV18 and TRBJ1-5 provide the parts outside the CDR3, is NAGVMQNPRHLVRRRGQEARLRCSPMKGHSHVYWYRQLPEEGLKFMVYLQKENIIDESGMPKERFSAEFPKEGPSILRIQQVVRGDSAAYFCASSLTNQPQHFGDGTRLSIL.

This sequence joins TRBV5-1 and TRBJ2-4; 8 bases line up with TRBD1. CDR1 and CDR2 from the germline V gene are SGHRS and YFSETQ. Germline trimming cut 2 bases from V and 4 bases from J; bases unmatched to any gene: 2. The CDR3 runs to 14 residues. The CDR3: CASSFGQGKNIQYF. CDR3 nucleotides: TGCGCCAGCAGCTTCGGACAGGGAAAAAACATTCAGTACTTC.

This chain links TRBV28 with TRBJ2-7, with a possible D match to TRBD1 (6 bases). The CDR3 loop spans 15 amino acids. Looked up from germline, CDR1 is MDHEN and CDR2 is SYDVKM. V dropped 4 bases and J dropped 5 bases, with 18 bases sitting between them. The CDR3 nucleotides are TGTGCCAGCAGTTCCCCCCATAGGGGGAACAACGAGCAGTACTTC. It is translated as CASSSPHRGNNEQYF. Looking up the rest from reference TRBV28 and TRBJ2-7 gives the full variable domain: DVKVTQSSRYLVKRTGEKVFLECVQDMDHENMFWYRQDPGLGLRLIYFSYDVKMKEKGDIPEGYSVSREKKERFSLILESASTNQTSMYLCASSSPHRGNNEQYFGPGTRLTVT.

V usage is TRBV28 and J usage is TRBJ1-5; 7 nucleotides align to TRBD1. Unmatched junction bases numbered 2, after V lost 7 bases and J lost 2 bases. Germline-derived CDR1 and CDR2 are MDHEN and SYDVKM. The CDR3 spans 13 residues. CDR3 in DNA: TGTGCCAGCACCGGACAGGGCAATCAGCCCCAGCATTTT. This gives the protein CASTGQGNQPQHF.

The V and J genes are TRBV28 and TRBJ1-1, with 11 positions matching TRBD1. The trim removed 7 bases at V and 5 bases at J, leaving 9 bases unmatched. The CDR3 extends over 15 amino acids. Germline CDR1 reads MDHEN; CDR2 reads SYDVKM. As DNA, the CDR3 is TGTGCCAGCACTATAAGGACAGGGGGCCGAACTGAAGCTTTCTTT. It specifies CASTIRTGGRTEAFF.

The V gene is TRBV7-3, the J gene TRBJ2-3, with D tentatively TRBD2 (7 bases). Germline-derived CDR1 and CDR2 are SGHTA and FQGTGA. The CDR3 covers 15 residues. Trimming pared 5 bases from V and 8 bases from J, leaving 20 bases between. In nucleotides, the CDR3 is TGTGCCAGCAGCCCCGGGGGCGGGGGTGGTGTTACGCAGTATTTT. It is translated as CASSPGGGGGVTQYF.

This chain uses TRBV27 with TRBJ2-7; 14 nucleotides agree with TRBD2. Germline assignment: CDR1 MNHEY and CDR2 SMNVEV (reference sequence). The CDR3 has 14 residues. Trimming cost V 6 bases and J 3 bases; bases outside gene matches: 1. The CDR3 here is CASRGLAGGYEQYF. In DNA, the CDR3 is TGTGCCAGCAGAGGACTAGCGGGGGGCTACGAGCAGTACTTC.

This rearrangement joins TRBV28 to TRBJ1-2, with 8 bases identical to TRBD1. The CDR3 is made up of 13 amino acids. V trimming: 6 bases; J trimming: 2 bases; junction bases outside the gene matches: 2. The germline V gene encodes CDR1 MDHEN and CDR2 SYDVKM. This CDR3 reads CASSQGANYGYTF. The CDR3 region has the DNA TGTGCCAGCAGCCAGGGGGCCAACTATGGCTACACCTTC.

The V gene is TRBV11-2, the J gene TRBJ1-2; perhaps TRBD1 as D (6 bases). This CDR3 has 13 residues. The V end lost 5 bases, the J end lost 5 bases, and 12 bases lay between the germline ends. CDR1 is SGHAT, CDR2 FQNNGV, per germline. CDR3 sequence (DNA): TGTGCCAGCAGCCCCTCAGGGGCTTATGGCTACACCTTC. Protein: CASSPSGAYGYTF. The full variable domain, with the rest looked up from reference TRBV11-2 and TRBJ1-2, is EAGVAQSPRYKIIEKRQSVAFWCNPISGHATLYWYQQILGQGPKLLIQFQNNGVVDDSQLPKDRFSAERLKGVDSTLKIQPAKLEDSAVYLCASSPSGAYGYTFGSGTRLTVV.